A single sample is the source of the 26 T cell receptor beta chains below, sequenced in a study of post-analysis software for immune sequencing data. Findings and caveats of the study: TRBV5-6, TRBV5-1 and TRBV20-1 were among roughly 5 TRBV segments more frequent in patients than controls.

TCR beta libraries were prepared from cDNA with unique molecular identifiers. TCRdb reanalysed the PCR reads using MiXCR and keeps one entry per CDR3 protein. The top ten hold approximately 3% of the sample, which has about 200,000 distinct CDR3 sequences, 29% seen once. Their antigens are not known. The source material was blood. These receptors came from a girl aged 2 to 17 with multiple sclerosis.

The table lists this clonotype with many counts. The chain links TRBV3-1 to TRBJ2-5; D is perhaps TRBD1 (5 bases). The CDR3 has 18 amino acids. CDR1 and CDR2 from the germline V gene are LGHDT and YNNKEL (reference sequence). The germline V and J ends were trimmed by 6 bases and 4 bases, with 27 bases remaining between them. The CDR3 DNA reads as TGTGCCAGCAGACTCACTAAGGTGTCGGCAGGGTGGCGAGAGACCCAGTACTTC. Translating gives CASRLTKVSAGWRETQYF.

This clonotype was recorded once. This may come from a read error, since a much larger clone is one base off. The rearrangement uses TRBV7-3 and TRBJ2-7; D is tentatively TRBD1 or TRBD2 (6 bases each). V was cut by 5 bases and J by 7 bases, with 21 bases left in between. The CDR3 spans 15 residues. Germline V gene sequence: CDR1 SGHTA, CDR2 FQGTGA. CDR3 loop: CASSKKGDSYNEQYF. DNA for the CDR3: TGTGCCAGCAGCAAAAAGGGGGACTCCTACAATGAGCAGTACTTC.

The table lists this clonotype with many counts. The rearrangement joins TRBV7-9 to TRBJ1-4, with TRBD1 as a possible D gene (5 bases). V was pared by 1 base and J by 0 bases, with 15 bases between. The germline CDR1 and CDR2 sequences are SEHNR and FQNEAQ (reference sequence). CDR3 length: 18 amino acids. DNA of the CDR3: TGTGCCAGCAGCTTAGGGCGACAGACCCCCGCAACTAATGAAAAACTGTTTTTT. Translation: CASSLGRQTPATNEKLFF.

Comments on this clonotype: A much larger clone lies a single base off, so this may be a read error. This chain connects TRBV12-3 or TRBV12-4 to TRBJ2-3, with 8 nucleotides matching TRBD1. The CDR3 is 15 amino acids. J lost 2 bases, V lost 6 bases, and 7 bases had no gene match. CDR3 nucleotides: TGTGCCAGCAGCCCGGACAGGGTGTTCACAGATACGCAGTATTTT. It specifies CASSPDRVFTDTQYF.

At least ten counts were recorded for this clonotype. V gene TRBV5-1 combines with J gene TRBJ2-1, with D unresolved. CDR3 length: 15 residues. Trimming took off 0 bases at V and 5 bases at J, with 12 bases between the two ends. The germline V gene has CDR1 SGHRS and CDR2 YFSETQ. CDR3 DNA sequence: TGCGCCAGCAGCTTGGCCACTGGCCCCAACAATGAGCAGTTCTTC. It translates to CASSLATGPNNEQFF.

V gene TRBV28 combines with J gene TRBJ1-4; D remains unclear. Trimming took off 6 bases at V and 8 bases at J, with 13 bases between the two ends. There are 13 residues in the CDR3. Germline V gene sequence: CDR1 MDHEN, CDR2 SYDVKM. DNA for the CDR3: TGTGCCAGCAGCTCCCCCAGCCAGGAAAAACTGTTTTTT. Its translation is CASSSPSQEKLFF.

The chain carries TRBV7-9 and TRBJ2-1; a possible D gene is TRBD1 (6 bases). Germline CDR1 is SEHNR and CDR2 is FQNEAQ (reference sequence). The germline V and J ends were trimmed by 5 bases and 9 bases, with 17 bases remaining between them. The CDR3 has 14 residues. The CDR3 coding sequence is TGTGCCAGCAGCGGGGGCTGGGATCGCCCTGAGCAGTTCTTC. Translated, it gives CASSGGWDRPEQFF.

This clonotype appeared once. The rearrangement joins TRBV5-6 to TRBJ2-7; a weak D match, TRBD1 (6 bases). V was pared by 1 base and J by 3 bases, with 14 bases between. The germline gives CDR1 SGHDT, CDR2 YYEEEE. This CDR3 region has 15 residues. CDR3 region: CASSLLSGELYEQYF. The CDR3 nucleotides read TGTGCCAGCAGCTTGCTCTCAGGGGAGCTCTACGAGCAGTACTTC.

Only a few counts were recorded for this clonotype. V is TRBV12-3 or TRBV12-4 and J is TRBJ2-1; 7 bases match TRBD1. This CDR3 spans 17 amino acids. J was trimmed by 4 bases and V by 6 bases; bases with no gene match: 15. CDR3 nucleotides: TGTGCCAGCAGGACGGGGCGAGGGGGCTCGGGGTACAATGAGCAGTTCTTC. Translating it yields CASRTGRGGSGYNEQFF.

This clonotype was recorded at least ten times. The chain couples TRBV12-3 or TRBV12-4 to TRBJ2-7, with 10 bases matching TRBD1. With 6 bases clipped from V and 6 bases from J, the junction kept 8 bases outside the gene matches. The CDR3 runs 14 residues. CDR3 in amino acids: CASRPDRGRREQYF. The CDR3 DNA reads as TGTGCCAGCAGACCTGACAGGGGGCGACGCGAGCAGTACTTC.

This clonotype occurred many times. CDR3 loop: CASRDDEGYTF. The CDR3 DNA follows: TGTGCCAGCAGAGATGACGAGGGCTACACCTTC. V usage is TRBV4-2 and J usage is TRBJ1-2, with no clear D. Germline V gene lookup returns CDR1 LGHNA and CDR2 YNFKEQ. The CDR3 runs 11 residues. V gave up 6 bases and J gave up 8 bases, with 10 bases separating them.

Only a few counts were recorded for this clonotype. The chain links TRBV7-2 to TRBJ1-6; weak D call: TRBD1 (5 bases). The CDR3 is 15 amino acids. Germline CDR1 is SGHTA and CDR2 is FQGNSA. Trimming pared 2 bases from V and 2 bases from J, leaving 7 bases between. The CDR3 reads CASSLQGTYNSPLHF. CDR3 bases: TGTGCCAGCAGCTTACAGGGAACCTATAATTCACCCCTCCACTTT.

CDR3 residues: CATGTEETQYF. The CDR3 DNA sequence: TGTGCCACAGGGACCGAAGAGACCCAGTACTTC. The genes are TRBV2 and TRBJ2-5; D may match TRBD1 or TRBD2 (5 bases each). The CDR3 spans 11 residues. In germline, CDR1 is SNHLY, CDR2 FYNNEI. The V end was cut by 10 bases, the J end by 3 bases, with 9 bases between.

For this clonotype: A much larger clone sits a single nucleotide away, making a read error possible. The chain employs TRBV7-2 and TRBJ1-2; perhaps TRBD1 as D (5 bases). V lost 1 base and J 6 bases, leaving 6 bases between the germline ends. This CDR3 is built from 12 residues. Germline CDR1 SGHTA, CDR2 FQGNSA. The CDR3 nucleotides read TGTGCCAGCAGCTTAGAGGGACATGGCTACACCTTC. Translated, it gives CASSLEGHGYTF.

This clonotype was seen repeatedly, ten times or more. V and J are TRBV6-5 and TRBJ2-3, with D possibly matching TRBD2 (5 bases). The germline V gene encodes CDR1 MNHEY and CDR2 SVGAGI. V was clipped by 0 bases and J by 1 base, with 11 bases between them. This CDR3 has 16 amino acids. The CDR3 protein is CASSYSRAAGTDTQYF. In DNA, the CDR3 is TGTGCCAGCAGTTACTCGCGGGCAGCAGGCACAGATACGCAGTATTTT.

This clonotype was picked up many times. This chain joins TRBV28 and TRBJ2-7, with TRBD1 matching 7 bases. After removal of 6 bases from V and 2 bases from J, the junction contained 4 bases not matched to a gene. The CDR3 is 13 residues long. The V gene's germline CDR1 is MDHEN and CDR2 SYDVKM. The DNA for the CDR3 is TGTGCCAGCAGAAGACAGGGACCCTACGAGCAGTACTTC. It yields the protein CASRRQGPYEQYF.

Many counts were recorded for this clonotype. This chain joins TRBV7-9 and TRBJ2-5; D is uncertain. This CDR3 is built from 13 residues. CDR1 is SEHNR and CDR2 is FQNEAQ in the germline V gene (reference sequence). Trimming cost V 4 bases and J 5 bases, with 11 bases left between them. CDR3 sequence (DNA): TGTGCCAGCAGCTCCCGCCGGTACGAGACCCAGTACTTC. It translates to CASSSRRYETQYF.

This clonotype was seen many times. The chain has TRBV29-1 and TRBJ1-4; D is ambiguous. The CDR3 totals 15 residues. V lost 1 base, J lost 1 base, and 10 bases lay in between. Germline CDR1 reads SQVTM; CDR2 reads ANQGSEA. CDR3 coding DNA: TGCAGCGTTGAAGCCCTGGGGAGAACTAATGAAAAACTGTTTTTT. Translating gives CSVEALGRTNEKLFF.

This clonotype was counted a few times. The gene calls are TRBV5-6 and TRBJ2-1; TRBD2 aligns across 7 bases. The germline gives CDR1 SGHDT, CDR2 YYEEEE. The CDR3 contains 14 residues. The V gene end was trimmed by 5 bases and the J gene end by 1 base; junction bases not matched to a gene: 3. The CDR3 DNA sequence: TGTGCCAGCAGTCCAGCGGGATCCTACAATGAGCAGTTCTTC. Protein sequence: CASSPAGSYNEQFF.

This clonotype was counted ten times or more. The chain is built from TRBV9 and TRBJ2-5, with D possibly being TRBD2 (5 bases). The CDR3 runs 13 residues. Trimming cost V 4 bases and J 11 bases, with 18 bases left between them. CDR1 is SGDLS, CDR2 YYNGEE, per germline. The CDR3 DNA sequence: TGTGCCAGCAGCCCAACCGGTGCTAGGGAGCAGTACTTC. It codes for CASSPTGAREQYF.

This clonotype showed up just a few times. V gene TRBV5-1 combines with J gene TRBJ2-7, with D possibly TRBD2 on 7 matching bases. The J call is in doubt because the DNA end fits TRBJ2-5 better. Per the germline V gene, CDR1 is SGHRS and CDR2 is YFSETQ. The CDR3 has 15 residues. CDR3 protein: CASSLALGGAETQYF. The CDR3 nucleotides read TGCGCCAGCAGCTTGGCCTTGGGGGGGGCGGAGACCCAGTACTTC.

This chain connects TRBV6-6 to TRBJ2-7, with D perhaps matching TRBD1 (6 bases). The CDR3 is made up of 14 amino acids. The ends were cut back, 5 bases at V and 2 bases at J, with 13 bases in the middle. CDR1 MNHNY and CDR2 SVGAGI come from the germline V gene (reference sequence). Here the CDR3 reads CASSQTPGAYEQYF. CDR3 coding DNA: TGTGCCAGCAGTCAGACCCCAGGGGCCTACGAGCAGTACTTC.

On this clonotype itself: Just one base apart from a much larger clone, this may be a read error. The chain is built from TRBV20-1 and TRBJ2-5; D gene uncertain. V was shortened by 5 bases and J by 2 bases, with 9 bases between the two germline ends. CDR1 DFQATT and CDR2 SNEGSKA come from the germline V gene (reference sequence). This CDR3 is built from 12 residues. Here the CDR3 DNA reads TGCAGTGCTGGAGCTGGACAAGAGACCCAGTACTTC. Amino acid sequence: CSAGAGQETQYF.

This rearrangement joins TRBV25-1 to TRBJ1-1; D unclear. Germline V gene sequence: CDR1 MGHDK, CDR2 SYGVNS. The CDR3 sequence is 13 residues long. V lost 2 bases to trimming and J lost 1 base, with 5 bases between them. The CDR3 nucleotides read TGTGCCAGCAGTGAACCTGGGAACACTGAAGCTTTCTTT. It yields the protein CASSEPGNTEAFF.

The chain links TRBV6-5 to TRBJ1-4, with a possible D match to TRBD1 (6 bases). The CDR3 covers 15 residues. Looked up from germline, CDR1 is MNHEY and CDR2 is SVGAGI. V was shortened by 0 bases and J by 6 bases, with 11 bases between the two germline ends. For the CDR3, the DNA is TGTGCCAGCAGTTACTCGGGGGCAAGAGATGAAAAACTGTTTTTT. Translating it yields CASSYSGARDEKLFF.

The chain links TRBV20-1 to TRBJ2-3, with 9 bases lining up with TRBD2. V shed 6 bases and J 4 bases; nucleotides not matched to a gene: 11. The CDR3 contains 15 residues. CDR1 is DFQATT and CDR2 is SNEGSKA in the germline V gene (reference sequence). CDR3 DNA sequence: TGCAGTGCGACTCCGGGGGCGGGAGGGCCAGATACGCAGTATTTT. It yields the protein CSATPGAGGPDTQYF.